Detailed here is one T cell receptor (beta chain). The sample belongs to a study of technical replicates of blood from several donors. This table comes from immunoSEQ multiplex PCR, and its TCRdb copy is limited to in-frame clones, with some not included. The sample contains tens of thousands of clones, about 90% of which appear only once. CDR3 length: 15 amino acids. CDR1 and CDR2 from the germline V gene are SGHRS and YFSETQ. Trimming left V 1 base short and J 0 bases short, with 8 bases between. The source of this sequence is a human donor in good health. The sample was T cells isolated from PBMCs. The chain links TRBV5-1 to TRBJ2-1, with a possible D match to TRBD2 (5 bases). This CDR3 is CASSLQGGSYNEQFF. The CDR3 bases are TGCGCCAGCAGCTTGCAAGGAGGCTCCTACAATGAGCAGTTCTTC.